The 29 T cell receptor beta chains below all came from one sample that was sequenced in a study of immune characterization of retroperitoneal liposarcoma. One entry per CDR3 protein results from TCRdb running MiXCR on the PCR reads. The sample contains more than 6,000 distinct CDR3 sequences, about 30% of which appear only once. The source material was tumor tissue. These receptors were obtained from a female donor with retroperitoneal liposarcoma.

This clonotype is classed as large (0.1 to 1%). The CDR3 reads CASSFSTGGSYGYTF. Here the CDR3 DNA reads TGTGCCAGCAGTTTCTCGACAGGGGGCTCCTATGGCTACACCTTC. The V and J genes are TRBV12-3 or TRBV12-4 and TRBJ1-2, with 10 bases fitting TRBD1. V was clipped by 3 bases and J by 4 bases; unmatched bases: 5. This CDR3 is built from 15 residues.

This clonotype came up many times. The chain uses TRBV7-9 and TRBJ2-6; the D gene is possibly TRBD2 (6 bases). This CDR3 contains 16 residues. In germline, CDR1 is SEHNR, CDR2 FQNEAQ (reference sequence). Between the trimmed V and J ends, which lost 0 bases and 1 base, there was a span of 7 bases. Written as DNA, the CDR3 is TGTGCCAGCAGCTTAGCGGGAGGATCTGGGGCCAACGTCCTGACTTTC. This codes for CASSLAGGSGANVLTF.

This clonotype was recorded a few times. The chain links TRBV5-1 to TRBJ2-5; no clear D. This CDR3 contains 12 residues. Germline CDR1 and CDR2: SGHRS and YFSETQ. The ends were cut back, 6 bases at V and 4 bases at J, with 10 bases in the middle. CDR3: CASTRLGETQYF. CDR3 DNA sequence: TGCGCCAGCACAAGACTGGGAGAGACCCAGTACTTC.

The table lists this clonotype with a few counts. The V and J genes are TRBV7-8 and TRBJ2-1; the match to TRBD1 covers 7 bases. Germline CDR1 and CDR2: SGHVS and FQNEAQ. After removal of 4 bases from V and 10 bases from J, the junction contained 13 bases not matched to a gene. CDR3 length equals 15 residues. The CDR3 DNA sequence: TGTGCCAGCAGCTCCCTCGCCGACAGGGCCTACGAGCAGTTCTTC. As protein: CASSSLADRAYEQFF.

In its sample, this clonotype was seen many times. V is TRBV10-2 and J is TRBJ2-7; D perhaps matches TRBD2 (5 bases). V was trimmed by 6 bases and J by 6 bases, leaving 36 bases between them. Germline-derived CDR1 and CDR2 are WSHSY and SAAADI. The CDR3 has 20 amino acids. CDR3 nucleotide sequence: TGCGCCAGCAGGGAGCCTAACGGACTGGCCGATACTGGGCTCATGGGCGAGCAGTACTTC. Its protein is CASREPNGLADTGLMGEQYF.

The chain employs TRBV6-6 and TRBJ2-1; 8 nucleotides line up with TRBD1. The CDR3 is made up of 16 amino acids. V lost 1 base, J lost 5 bases, and 7 bases stayed unmatched. Germline V gene lookup returns CDR1 MNHNY and CDR2 SVGAGI (reference sequence). The CDR3 nucleotides read TGTGCCAGCAGTTACTGGCGGACAGGGTTCGACAATGAGCAGTTCTTC. Its translation: CASSYWRTGFDNEQFF.

In this sample, this clonotype turned up many times. Sequence at one end of the junction differs from germline and may be a read error. In DNA, the CDR3 is TGTGCTAGCAGCTTGCCCGACGGCGAGACCCAGTACTTC. Amino acid sequence: CASSLPDGETQYF. This rearrangement joins TRBV7-7 to TRBJ2-5; the D is unclear. CDR1 SSHAT and CDR2 FNYEAQ come from the germline V gene (reference sequence). This CDR3 has 13 amino acids.

The rearrangement joins TRBV5-6 to TRBJ1-6; 8 nucleotides align to TRBD1. CDR3 length: 15 amino acids. The germline V gene encodes CDR1 SGHDT and CDR2 YYEEEE. The V gene end was trimmed by 4 bases and the J gene end by 9 bases; junction bases not matched to a gene: 9. The CDR3 DNA reads as TGTGCCAGCAGCCTTTACAGGGGGAAGGGTTCACCCCTCCACTTT. Its translation is CASSLYRGKGSPLHF.

The chain joins TRBV10-1 to TRBJ2-3, with D perhaps matching TRBD1 (5 bases). V lost 6 bases, J lost 0 bases, and 10 bases lay in between. The CDR3 has 14 residues. Germline V gives CDR1 WNHNN, CDR2 SYGVQD (reference sequence). The CDR3 DNA reads TGCGCCAGCAGCATGGACATAAGCACAGATACGCAGTATTTT. As protein: CASSMDISTDTQYF.

This clonotype was seen more than once but under ten times. V usage is TRBV6-5 and J usage is TRBJ1-2, with D uncertain. The CDR3 covers 14 residues. Per the germline V gene, CDR1 is MNHEY and CDR2 is SVGAGI. Trimming shortened V by 7 bases and J by 2 bases, and 14 bases separated the two germline ends. Written as DNA, the CDR3 is TGTGCCAGCACCCCTGGGCGGATCAACTATGGCTACACCTTC. It is translated as CASTPGRINYGYTF.

This clonotype was counted many times. CDR3 region: CASSRDRLNTEAFF. The CDR3 DNA follows: TGTGCCAGCAGCCGGGACAGATTGAACACTGAAGCTTTCTTT. This sequence joins TRBV6-1 and TRBJ1-1, with TRBD1 matching 7 bases. J gave up 0 bases and V 6 bases, and 4 bases lay outside the gene matches. Germline assignment: CDR1 MNHNS and CDR2 SASEGT. This CDR3 is 14 amino acids long.

The chain employs TRBV6-1 and TRBJ2-3, with 7 bases matching TRBD1. V lost 3 bases and J lost 4; bases outside the gene matches: 4. The CDR3 spans 14 residues. The germline V gene has CDR1 MNHNS and CDR2 SASEGT. The DNA for the CDR3 is TGTGCCAGCAGTGATAACAGGGGCCCAGATACGCAGTATTTT. Encoded protein: CASSDNRGPDTQYF.

The chain has TRBV5-1 and TRBJ2-2, with 12 bases that match TRBD2. Germline V gene sequence: CDR1 SGHRS, CDR2 YFSETQ. The V gene end was trimmed by 0 bases and the J gene end by 1 base; junction bases not matched to a gene: 1. The CDR3 runs to 17 residues. In nucleotides, the CDR3 is TGCGCCAGCAGCTTGGAGACTAGCGGGAGGAACACCGGGGAGCTGTTTTTT. Amino acid sequence: CASSLETSGRNTGELFF.

CDR3 residues: CASSLGPGKVAQYF. The CDR3 DNA follows: TGTGCCAGCAGCTTAGGACCGGGAAAGGTTGCGCAGTATTTT. The chain recombines TRBV11-2 with TRBJ2-3, with TRBD2 as a possible D gene (5 bases). The V gene lost 1 base and the J gene lost 10 bases, with 15 bases spanning the gap. Germline-derived CDR1 and CDR2 are SGHAT and FQNNGV. The CDR3 totals 14 residues. Full variable domain (missing parts from reference TRBV11-2 and TRBJ2-3): EAGVAQSPRYKIIEKRQSVAFWCNPISGHATLYWYQQILGQGPKLLIQFQNNGVVDDSQLPKDRFSAERLKGVDSTLKIQPAKLEDSAVYLCASSLGPGKVAQYFGPGTRLTVL.

There are many counts of this clonotype. This chain uses TRBV7-6 with TRBJ2-1, with D perhaps TRBD2 (5 bases). Germline CDR1 SGHVS, CDR2 FNYEAQ. The CDR3 totals 15 residues. V gave up 1 base and J gave up 10 bases, with 17 bases separating them. The CDR3 DNA reads TGTGCCAGCAGCTTAGTTTCCGCGGGTGGTGCGGAGCAGTTCTTC. This codes for CASSLVSAGGAEQFF.

This chain connects TRBV9 to TRBJ2-3; 11 nucleotides agree with TRBD1. Trimming cost V 4 bases and J 4 bases; bases outside gene matches: 5. Germline V gene data show CDR1 as SGDLS and CDR2 as YYNGEE. The CDR3 loop spans 15 amino acids. The CDR3, as DNA: TGTGCCAGCAGCCCCAGGACAGGGGGCGCAGATACGCAGTATTTT. As protein: CASSPRTGGADTQYF.

J is TRBJ2-1 and V is TRBV13; D call uncertain. Looked up from germline, CDR1 is PRHDT and CDR2 is FYEKMQ (reference sequence). The length of the CDR3 is 15 residues. The V end was cut by 3 bases, the J end by 4 bases, with 13 bases between. Here the CDR3 reads CASSFLRTQYNEQFF. CDR3 nucleotide sequence: TGTGCCAGCAGCTTTCTCCGAACCCAATACAATGAGCAGTTCTTC.

Many counts were recorded for this clonotype. V is TRBV7-2 and J is TRBJ2-7, with D possibly TRBD2 on 6 matching bases. Trimming cost V 7 bases and J 4 bases, with 17 bases left between them. The CDR3 contains 14 residues. Germline values: CDR1 SGHTA, CDR2 FQGNSA. As DNA, the CDR3 is TGTGCCAGCACCCTGACTAGGCGGTCTTACGAGCAGTACTTC. This encodes CASTLTRRSYEQYF.

The chain joins TRBV4-1 to TRBJ2-2, with D possibly being TRBD1 (5 bases). This CDR3 region has 17 residues. From germline, CDR1 is MGHRA and CDR2 YSYEKL. V lost 6 bases and J lost 4, with 21 bases in between. This CDR3 is CASSRTPVPDSTGELFF. The CDR3 bases are TGCGCCAGCAGTAGGACACCGGTACCGGATAGCACCGGGGAGCTGTTTTTT.

This clonotype was recorded at least ten times. The chain has TRBV7-3 and TRBJ1-2; D is possibly TRBD1 (5 bases). Germline-derived CDR1 and CDR2 are SGHTA and FQGTGA. Trimming stripped 4 bases from V and 7 bases from J, with 13 bases between. This CDR3 region has 13 residues. The CDR3 sequence is CASSWGGRSGYTF. CDR3 sequence (DNA): TGTGCCAGCAGCTGGGGGGGGAGGAGTGGCTACACCTTC.

This clonotype was seen repeatedly, ten times or more. The chain recombines TRBV12-3 or TRBV12-4 with TRBJ1-5; 9 bases fit TRBD1. Losses at the gene ends were 10 bases for V and 0 bases for J; bases not matched to a gene: 16. The CDR3 covers 18 residues. The chain's CDR3 is CAISRPTPGQGSNQPQHF. CDR3 DNA sequence: TGTGCCATCTCCCGACCCACGCCGGGACAGGGTAGCAATCAGCCCCAGCATTTT.

The chain couples TRBV15 to TRBJ2-5; D is unclear. The germline V gene has CDR1 LNHNV and CDR2 YYDKDF (reference sequence). The CDR3 contains 12 residues. The V end was cut by 3 bases, the J end by 2 bases, with 4 bases between. CDR3 in amino acids: CATSSGQETQYF. CDR3 in DNA: TGTGCCACCAGCAGCGGTCAAGAGACCCAGTACTTC.

The chain employs TRBV11-3 and TRBJ2-1, with D tentatively TRBD1 (5 bases). Germline V CDR1 and CDR2: SGHNT, YENEEA. The CDR3 spans 18 residues. V lost 1 base and J 5 bases, leaving 21 bases between the germline ends. The CDR3 coding sequence is TGTGCCAGCAGCTTAGTTTACTCGGTGCAGGGCACAAACAATGAGCAGTTCTTC. Its translation: CASSLVYSVQGTNNEQFF.

In its sample, this clonotype ranks as medium-sized. The V and J genes are TRBV7-8 and TRBJ2-3, with D perhaps matching TRBD1 (5 bases). Germline CDR1 and CDR2: SGHVS and FQNEAQ. V was cut by 6 bases and J by 0 bases, with 10 bases left in between. The CDR3 totals 14 residues. As DNA, the CDR3 is TGTGCCAGCAGGTGGGGCGGCAGCACAGATACGCAGTATTTT. Translating it yields CASRWGGSTDTQYF.

By share, this clonotype counts as medium-sized. The V and J genes are TRBV12-3 or TRBV12-4 and TRBJ2-4; 12 nucleotides align to TRBD1. V was clipped by 3 bases and J by 2 bases; unmatched bases: 5. This CDR3 region has 17 residues. The CDR3 DNA reads TGTGCCAGCAGTTTCGGGGGACAGGGGGCGACCAAAAACATTCAGTACTTC. Translating it yields CASSFGGQGATKNIQYF.

This clonotype was seen a few times. This chain connects TRBV7-6 to TRBJ2-7; TRBD2 might be the D (6 bases). CDR1 is SGHVS, CDR2 FNYEAQ, per germline. V lost 5 bases to trimming and J lost 6 bases, with 17 bases between them. CDR3 length: 14 amino acids. CDR3 residues: CASSRLGGRSEQYF. In DNA, the CDR3 is TGTGCCAGCAGCCGTCTTGGAGGGCGGAGCGAGCAGTACTTC.

This clonotype was counted many times. The chain links TRBV28 to TRBJ2-1, with 9 nucleotides matching TRBD1. This CDR3 comprises 21 residues. After removal of 3 bases from V and 1 base from J, the junction contained 19 bases not matched to a gene. In germline, CDR1 is MDHEN, CDR2 SYDVKM. The CDR3 sequence is CASSFTPSNRGRWGSYNEQFF. CDR3 nucleotides: TGTGCCAGCAGTTTTACCCCTTCGAACAGGGGGCGGTGGGGATCCTACAATGAGCAGTTCTTC.

This clonotype was seen repeatedly, ten times or more. This sequence joins TRBV4-2 and TRBJ2-3; 12 bases are shared with TRBD2. This CDR3 spans 16 amino acids. The germline V gene has CDR1 LGHNA and CDR2 YNFKEQ. V was clipped by 0 bases and J by 3 bases; unmatched bases: 1. CDR3 coding DNA: TGTGCCAGCAGCCAAGAGACTAGCGGGAGTACAGATACGCAGTATTTT. This codes for CASSQETSGSTDTQYF.

This clonotype showed up just a few times. The chain employs TRBV6-1 and TRBJ2-5; no clear D gene. The better agreement between TRBJ2-7 and the DNA end casts doubt on the J call. This CDR3 is 15 amino acids long. Germline CDR1 MNHNS, CDR2 SASEGT. The CDR3: CASSERAGGGFEQYF. CDR3 in DNA: TGTGCCAGCAGTGAAAGAGCTGGTGGTGGTTTCGAGCAGTACTTC.